The clone carrying this T cell receptor (beta chain) has only a few counts. Its antigen is unknown. The data were obtained in a study of T cell repertoires in cytomegalovirus infection. Across the study: Recently identified HLA-C-restricted CMV epitopes were among the peptides used.

MiXCR was run by TCRdb on the reads, yielding one entry per CDR3 protein. Here the sample spans 650,000 to 850,000 distinct CDR3 sequences, about 27% being singletons. The CDR3 covers 21 residues. Germline trimming cut 4 bases from V and 0 bases from J; bases unmatched to any gene: 20. Germline V CDR1 and CDR2: LNHDA, SQIVND (reference sequence). The specimen comprised cultured CD8+ T cells from PBMCs, sampled from culture after CMV antigen stimulation. The rearrangement uses TRBV19 and TRBJ2-1; TRBD1 matches at 8 bases. The sequence was obtained from a human donor in good health (CMV status not recorded). Some clones in this sample may be carry-over from other donors' samples. In nucleotides, the CDR3 is TGTGCCAGTAGTACCCGCCCGGGCGGGACAGGCTTATACGGCTCCTACAATGAGCAGTTCTTC. It encodes CASSTRPGGTGLYGSYNEQFF.